Shown below are 11 T cell receptor beta chains from a single sample sequenced in a study of T cell responses to AZD1222 COVID-19 vaccine. Profiled with immunoSEQ multiplex PCR; TCRdb holds only in-frame clones, not every one. The data show about 140,000 clones, more than 85% seen once. The input for sequencing was peripheral blood, taken 28 days after the second AZD1222 dose. All receptors come from an adult who received the AZD1222 COVID-19 vaccine.

This chain connects TRBV29-1 to TRBJ1-1, with D maybe TRBD1 (5 bases). Trimming shortened V by 6 bases and J by 0 bases, and 17 bases separated the two germline ends. Germline-derived CDR1 and CDR2 are SQVTM and ANQGSEA. The CDR3 extends over 15 amino acids. The CDR3 DNA is TGCAGCGTCGTCATGGGGCCCTTCATGAACACTGAAGCTTTCTTT. This translates into CSVVMGPFMNTEAFF.

The chain is built from TRBV1 and TRBJ2-1; TRBD1 is the table's D call, not checked against the DNA. TRBV1 is recorded as a pseudogene. The CDR3 totals 15 residues. The CDR3 sequence is CTSSQGWDPQGGQFF. The CDR3 bases are TGCACCAGCAGCCAGGGGTGGGACCCTCAGGGGGGGCAGTTCTTC.

V is TRBV6-5 and J is TRBJ2-7; no clear D. Trimming took 7 bases from V and 3 from J, leaving 16 bases between them. The CDR3 totals 14 residues. Germline V gives CDR1 MNHEY, CDR2 SVGAGI. CDR3 DNA: TGTGCCAGCACCAACCCAGACTTCGACTACGAGCAGTACTTC. It translates to CASTNPDFDYEQYF.

The CDR3 DNA reads TGTGCCAGCTTAACGCCCTCGGTTCAGCCCCAGCATTTT. Protein product: CASLTPSVQPQHF. V gene TRBV28 combines with J gene TRBJ1-5; D is unresolved. The length of the CDR3 is 13 residues. Germline CDR1 is MDHEN and CDR2 is SYDVKM. V gave up 8 bases and J gave up 6 bases, with 14 bases separating them.

This clone was recorded only once. The rearrangement joins TRBV3-1 (or the pseudogene TRBV3-2) to TRBJ2-7; D is uncertain. Trimming shortened V by 1 base and J by 2 bases, and 9 bases separated the two germline ends. The CDR3 has 14 residues. Germline V gene lookup returns CDR1 LGHDT and CDR2 YNNKEL (reference sequence). The CDR3 bases are TGTGCCAGCAGCCAAGTCCCGGGTCCCTACGAGCAGTACTTC. Protein sequence: CASSQVPGPYEQYF.

This rearrangement joins TRBV6-2 or TRBV6-3 to TRBJ1-2; D not resolved. Trimming cost V 4 bases and J 8 bases, with 11 bases left between them. This CDR3 comprises 12 residues. CDR1 and CDR2 (germline): MNHEY, SVGEGT. The CDR3 region is CASSSNSYGYTF. The CDR3 DNA sequence: TGTGCCAGCAGTTCCAACAGTTACGGCTACACCTTC.

The chain couples TRBV18 to TRBJ1-3; D gene ambiguous. The CDR3 is made up of 12 amino acids. The germline V gene encodes CDR1 KGHSH and CDR2 LQKENI. V lost 2 bases to trimming and J lost 8 bases, with 7 bases between them. The DNA for the CDR3 is TGTGCCAGCTCACCAACGGGAGACACCATATATTTT. Its translation is CASSPTGDTIYF.

This chain joins TRBV6-2 or TRBV6-3 and TRBJ2-7; 9 bases are shared with TRBD1. V shed 5 bases, J shed 5 bases, and the junction held 7 bases outside the gene matches. The CDR3 consists of 14 residues. Looked up from germline, CDR1 is MNHEY and CDR2 is SVGEGT. In DNA form, the CDR3 reads TGTGCCAGCAGTCGCGGGACAGGGAGGAACGAGCAGTACTTC. Amino acids: CASSRGTGRNEQYF.

Only one count was recorded for this clone. This chain uses TRBV2 with TRBJ2-2; D uncertain. Germline CDR1 is SNHLY and CDR2 is FYNNEI. V gave up 6 bases and J gave up 3 bases, with 17 bases separating them. CDR3 length equals 16 residues. CDR3 coding DNA: TGTGCCAGCAGGGCGACGCACGACACTTACACCGGGGAGCTGTTTTTT. It yields the protein CASRATHDTYTGELFF.

This CDR3 is CASSQDVSERAQHF. CDR3 nucleotide sequence: TGCGCCAGCAGCCAAGATGTTTCGGAGAGGGCCCAGCATTTT. J is TRBJ1-5 and V is TRBV4-1; D is unresolved. Germline lookup yields CDR1 MGHRA and CDR2 YSYEKL. The CDR3 sequence is 14 residues long. Trimming removed 0 bases at V and 11 bases at J, with 14 bases between.

This sequence joins TRBV6-1 and TRBJ2-5; D call uncertain. The V gene lost 0 bases and the J gene lost 4 bases, with 12 bases spanning the gap. There are 15 residues in the CDR3. Germline V gene sequence: CDR1 MNHNS, CDR2 SASEGT. The CDR3 spells CASSEAWWAPETQYF. CDR3 bases: TGTGCCAGCAGTGAAGCGTGGTGGGCCCCAGAGACCCAGTACTTC.